The entry below describes one TCR beta chain. Trimming stripped 5 bases from V and 0 bases from J, with 22 bases between. Germline-derived CDR1 and CDR2 are SGHVS and FQNEAQ. The length of the CDR3 is 19 residues. 13 Jbeta primers and 60 Vbeta primers were used for the PCR. This table comes from immunoSEQ multiplex PCR, and its TCRdb copy is limited to in-frame clones, with some not included. The repertoire consists of about 180,000 clones, with roughly 87% occurring once and the leading ten covering approximately 0.55%. This record comes from a study of cytomegalovirus exposure and HLA in healthy donors.

The sample comprised PBMCs. The chain couples TRBV7-8 to TRBJ1-4; D possibly corresponds to TRBD1 (5 bases). This receptor was obtained from a woman aged 50 to 60 in good health and CMV-seronegative. CDR3 in DNA: TGTGCCAGCAGCCCCAGGCCCTGGGGGGGGTTGGCAACTAATGAAAAACTGTTTTTT. Protein: CASSPRPWGGLATNEKLFF.